This TCR beta chain was captured by sequencing in a study of human T cells and chemical hapten exposure. Study in general: The patients, most of them female, presented with alopecia areata, totalis or universalis.

CDR1 SGDLS and CDR2 YYNGEE come from the germline V gene. The V gene end was trimmed by 0 bases and the J gene end by 8 bases; junction bases not matched to a gene: 10. The CDR3 is 16 residues long. MiXCR was run by TCRdb on the RACE reads, yielding one entry per CDR3 protein. Found here are roughly 380,000 distinct CDR3 sequences, roughly 5.3% of them singletons; the top ten hold 2.5% to 3%. The sample's time point: pre-sensitization, week 0. As to treatment: therapeutic diphenylcyclopropenone sensitization with weekly scalp DPC. This clonotype was observed a few times. Its antigen is unidentified. Study-level points and caveats: Those TCRs sitting above 1 in 1000 frequency stayed the same with DPC sensitization. The count of PT1 expanded TCRs correlated positively with patch test score. Versus controls, expanded TCRs had significantly more large CDR3 similarity clusters.

This chain connects TRBV9 to TRBJ1-4, with TRBD1 matching over 7 bases. The specimen was whole blood, collected in connection with sensitization to the hapten diphenylcyclopropenone (DPC). This TCR came from a woman aged 50 to 60 with alopecia areata. Some clones in this sample may be carry-over from other donors' samples. The CDR3 protein is CASSVGLTGVEEKLFF. The CDR3 DNA follows: TGTGCCAGCAGCGTAGGACTTACAGGGGTTGAGGAAAAACTGTTTTTT.